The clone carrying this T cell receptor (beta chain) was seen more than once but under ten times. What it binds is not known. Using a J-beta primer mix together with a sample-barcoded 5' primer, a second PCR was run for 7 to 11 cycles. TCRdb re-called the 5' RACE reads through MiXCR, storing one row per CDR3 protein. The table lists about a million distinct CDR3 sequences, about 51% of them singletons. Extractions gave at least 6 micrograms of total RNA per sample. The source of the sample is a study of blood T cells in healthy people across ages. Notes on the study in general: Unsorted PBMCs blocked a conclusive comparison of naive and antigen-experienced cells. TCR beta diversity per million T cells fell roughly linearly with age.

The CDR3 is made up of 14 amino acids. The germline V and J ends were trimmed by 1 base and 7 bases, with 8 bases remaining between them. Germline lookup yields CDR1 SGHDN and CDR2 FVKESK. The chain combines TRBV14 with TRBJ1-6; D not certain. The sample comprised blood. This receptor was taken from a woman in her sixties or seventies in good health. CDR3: CASSQVRRNSPLHF. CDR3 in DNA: TGTGCCAGCAGCCAAGTTCGCAGAAATTCACCCCTCCACTTT.